This TCR beta chain appears in the sequencing data of a study of T cell repertoires in cytomegalovirus infection. Turning to the study itself: Indications of both CMV infection and matching HLA type were provided by public TCR beta signatures.

Study-wide results and caveats: Carriage of CMV together with the relevant HLA was identifiable through cumulative public TCR beta family frequency. Dominant in the ex vivo response were TCR beta clonotypes restricted by HLA-C and specific for CMV.

Trimming left V 2 bases short and J 3 bases short, with 13 bases between. The germline V gene encodes CDR1 LNHDA and CDR2 SQIVND (reference sequence). The CDR3 contains 15 residues. TCRdb reprocessed the reads with MiXCR, giving one entry per CDR3 protein. The data contain about 740,000 distinct CDR3 sequences, 35% to 40% of them seen just once; the ten biggest clones take up 2.8%. About this clonotype: Antigen specificity is unknown.

This chain links TRBV19 with TRBJ1-2; D ambiguous. The sample taken for sequencing was PBMCs. The receptor comes from a human donor in good health (CMV status not recorded). Some clones in this sample may be carry-over from other donors' samples. The CDR3 DNA reads TGTGCCAGTAGTATAAAGGTCTGGGAACACTATGGCTACACCTTC. It specifies CASSIKVWEHYGYTF.